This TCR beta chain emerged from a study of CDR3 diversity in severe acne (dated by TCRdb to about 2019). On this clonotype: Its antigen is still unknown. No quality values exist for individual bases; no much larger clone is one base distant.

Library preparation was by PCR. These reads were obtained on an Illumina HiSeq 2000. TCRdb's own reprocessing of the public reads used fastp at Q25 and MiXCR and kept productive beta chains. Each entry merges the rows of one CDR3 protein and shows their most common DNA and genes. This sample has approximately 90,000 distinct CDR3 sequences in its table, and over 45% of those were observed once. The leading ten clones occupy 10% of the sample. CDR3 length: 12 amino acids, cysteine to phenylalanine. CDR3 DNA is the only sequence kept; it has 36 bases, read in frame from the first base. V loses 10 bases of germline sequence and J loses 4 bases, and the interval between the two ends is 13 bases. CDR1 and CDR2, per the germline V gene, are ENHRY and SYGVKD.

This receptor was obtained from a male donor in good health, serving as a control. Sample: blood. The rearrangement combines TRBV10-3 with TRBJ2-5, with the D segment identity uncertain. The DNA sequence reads TGTGCCAGCAGCATCCTTGGAGAGACCCAGTACTTC. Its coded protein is CASSILGETQYF.